This T cell receptor beta chain was captured in a study of cytomegalovirus exposure and HLA in healthy donors. Findings and caveats of the study: There were reportedly fewer N-insertions in an Asian-associated ancestry cluster than the roughly 670-donor mean, in a later analysis. As a later analysis showed, several of the most significant clusters appeared to be linked to common viral pathogens.

There are 13 residues in the CDR3. Germline V gene data show CDR1 as SEHNR and CDR2 as FQNEAQ (reference sequence). 60 Vbeta and 13 Jbeta primers were used in PCR. Data came from immunoSEQ multiplex PCR; TCRdb stores just in-frame clones and leaves some out. The repertoire holds around 140,000 clones, with around 73% as singletons. This clone was counted once. What it binds is not known. Sequence at one end of the junction differs from germline and may be a read error. The sequenced sample was PBMCs. The chain joins TRBV7-9 to TRBJ2-7; D is unresolved. This TCR was sampled from a female donor in good health and CMV-seronegative. Here the CDR3 DNA reads TGTGCCAGCAGCTTAGCCCTCGATGGGTTACAGTACTTT. Its protein is CASSLALDGLQYF.